This T cell receptor beta chain was captured by sequencing in a study of shared clonotypes between healthy human individuals. The data were produced by immunoSEQ multiplex PCR, yet TCRdb's version contains in-frame clones alone and is incomplete. The repertoire holds around 1.1 million clones, with 78% as singletons. The source of this sequence is a man between 18 and 35 years old in good health. Some clones in this sample may be carry-over from other donors' samples. Sequenced sample: memory CD4+ T cells from PBMCs. Noted subset: CD45RA-negative fraction.

The CDR3 here is CSVALLDTEAFF. The CDR3 bases are TGCAGCGTTGCCCTCCTGGACACTGAAGCTTTCTTT. J is TRBJ1-1 and V is TRBV29-1; D not certain. V lost 4 bases, J lost 3 bases, and 9 bases lay in between. Looked up from germline, CDR1 is SQVTM and CDR2 is ANQGSEA. The CDR3 runs 12 residues.